One sample yielded the 10 T cell receptor beta chains listed below, sequenced in a study of cytomegalovirus exposure and HLA in healthy donors. PCR involved 60 Vbeta and 13 Jbeta primers. Some clones are missing from TCRdb's copy, which holds only in-frame ones; the method was immunoSEQ multiplex PCR. The table has about 160,000 clones, 80% to 85% seen once. Sequencing input: PBMCs. These receptors were taken from a male donor in good health and CMV-seropositive.

The chain links TRBV6-6 to TRBJ2-5; 7 bases align to TRBD1. V lost 6 bases and J lost 1; bases outside the gene matches: 5. The CDR3 is made up of 14 amino acids. Looked up from germline, CDR1 is MNHNY and CDR2 is SVGAGI (reference sequence). CDR3 in DNA: TGTGCCAGCAGGGTCGACAGGGTCCAAGAGACCCAGTACTTC. As protein: CASRVDRVQETQYF.

CDR3 sequence (DNA): TGCGCCAGCAGCCAAGATGGGGGGTCCTACAATGAGCAGTTCTTC. It translates to CASSQDGGSYNEQFF. This chain connects TRBV4-3 to TRBJ2-1; a possible D gene is TRBD2 (6 bases). Germline CDR1 and CDR2: LGHNA and YSLEER. V was shortened by 0 bases and J by 1 base, with 7 bases between the two germline ends. This CDR3 region has 15 residues.

The chain combines TRBV6-1 with TRBJ2-7, with D maybe TRBD1 (5 bases). The germline V gene encodes CDR1 MNHNS and CDR2 SASEGT. V was pared by 1 base and J by 7 bases, with 20 bases between. The CDR3 has 16 amino acids. In DNA, the CDR3 is TGTGCCAGCAGTGAAGGATTAAACAGGTTCCTTGGGGAGCAGTACTTC. Amino acid sequence: CASSEGLNRFLGEQYF.

This clone came up once. V is TRBV15 and J is TRBJ1-2; TRBD1 matches 8 bases. The junction had 7 bases not matched to a gene; V was cut back by 4 bases and J by 9 bases. The CDR3 spans 13 residues. The germline gives CDR1 LNHNV, CDR2 YYDKDF (reference sequence). CDR3 DNA sequence: TGTGCCACCAGCACCAGGACAGGGCTAAGCTACACCTTC. This encodes CATSTRTGLSYTF.

V is TRBV5-6 and J is TRBJ1-2; a weak D match, TRBD1 (5 bases). The CDR3 is 13 residues long. The germline CDR1 and CDR2 sequences are SGHDT and YYEEEE. Trimming cost V 0 bases and J 5 bases, with 8 bases left between them. CDR3 nucleotides: TGTGCCAGCAGCTTGGAAAGGGGTTATGGCTACACCTTC. This sequence encodes CASSLERGYGYTF.

The chain is built from TRBV2 and TRBJ2-5, with 7 nucleotides matching TRBD2. Per the germline V gene, CDR1 is SNHLY and CDR2 is FYNNEI. V lost 8 bases and J lost 0; bases outside the gene matches: 6. The CDR3 length is 14 residues. CDR3: CASGGLADQETQYF. The CDR3 nucleotides read TGTGCCAGCGGAGGGCTAGCGGACCAAGAGACCCAGTACTTC.

V is TRBV28 and J is TRBJ1-2; 9 bases match TRBD1. The CDR3 loop spans 16 amino acids. J was trimmed by 4 bases and V by 5 bases; bases with no gene match: 11. The germline V gene has CDR1 MDHEN and CDR2 SYDVKM. The CDR3 DNA is TGTGCCAGCAGTCTGACTCCCGGGACAGGGTTCTATGGCTACACCTTC. Translation: CASSLTPGTGFYGYTF.

This chain joins TRBV11-2 and TRBJ2-7; D is unclear. The CDR3 length is 12 residues. Trimming pared 5 bases from V and 2 bases from J, leaving 7 bases between. Germline CDR1 and CDR2: SGHAT and FQNNGV. In DNA, the CDR3 is TGTGCCAGCAGCCTATTAGCCTACGAGCAGTACTTC. Amino acids: CASSLLAYEQYF.

J is TRBJ1-1 and V is TRBV4-3; D might be TRBD1 (6 bases). The germline V and J ends were trimmed by 3 bases and 2 bases, with 13 bases remaining between them. This CDR3 has 15 residues. CDR1 and CDR2 (germline): LGHNA, YSLEER. The CDR3 protein is CASSQVGHRNTEAFF. The CDR3 nucleotides read TGCGCCAGCAGCCAGGTGGGACACCGAAACACTGAAGCTTTCTTT.

The V and J genes are TRBV5-1 and TRBJ2-3; a possible D gene is TRBD2 (6 bases). V was cut by 1 base and J by 5 bases, with 11 bases left in between. The CDR3 runs to 14 residues. CDR1 is SGHRS, CDR2 YFSETQ, per germline. CDR3 amino acids: CASSLYGSGDTQYF. CDR3 bases: TGCGCCAGCAGCTTGTACGGGAGCGGAGATACGCAGTATTTT. Complete variable domain (other parts from reference TRBV5-1 and TRBJ2-3): KAGVTQTPRYLIKTRGQQVTLSCSPISGHRSVSWYQQTPGQGLQFLFEYFSETQRNKGNFPGRFSGRQFSNSRSEMNVSTLELGDSALYLCASSLYGSGDTQYFGPGTRLTVL.